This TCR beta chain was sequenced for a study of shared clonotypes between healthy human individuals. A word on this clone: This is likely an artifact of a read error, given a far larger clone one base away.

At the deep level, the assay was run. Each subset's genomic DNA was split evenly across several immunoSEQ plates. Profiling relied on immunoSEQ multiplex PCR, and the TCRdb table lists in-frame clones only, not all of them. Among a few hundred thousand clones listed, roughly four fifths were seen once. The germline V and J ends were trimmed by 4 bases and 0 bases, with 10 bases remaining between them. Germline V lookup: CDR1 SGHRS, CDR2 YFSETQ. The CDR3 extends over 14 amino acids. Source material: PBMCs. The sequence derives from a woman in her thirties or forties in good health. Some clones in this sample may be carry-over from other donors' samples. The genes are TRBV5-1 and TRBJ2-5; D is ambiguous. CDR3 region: CASSESRNQETQYF. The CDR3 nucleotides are TGCGCCAGCAGCGAAAGTAGAAACCAAGAGACCCAGTACTTC.